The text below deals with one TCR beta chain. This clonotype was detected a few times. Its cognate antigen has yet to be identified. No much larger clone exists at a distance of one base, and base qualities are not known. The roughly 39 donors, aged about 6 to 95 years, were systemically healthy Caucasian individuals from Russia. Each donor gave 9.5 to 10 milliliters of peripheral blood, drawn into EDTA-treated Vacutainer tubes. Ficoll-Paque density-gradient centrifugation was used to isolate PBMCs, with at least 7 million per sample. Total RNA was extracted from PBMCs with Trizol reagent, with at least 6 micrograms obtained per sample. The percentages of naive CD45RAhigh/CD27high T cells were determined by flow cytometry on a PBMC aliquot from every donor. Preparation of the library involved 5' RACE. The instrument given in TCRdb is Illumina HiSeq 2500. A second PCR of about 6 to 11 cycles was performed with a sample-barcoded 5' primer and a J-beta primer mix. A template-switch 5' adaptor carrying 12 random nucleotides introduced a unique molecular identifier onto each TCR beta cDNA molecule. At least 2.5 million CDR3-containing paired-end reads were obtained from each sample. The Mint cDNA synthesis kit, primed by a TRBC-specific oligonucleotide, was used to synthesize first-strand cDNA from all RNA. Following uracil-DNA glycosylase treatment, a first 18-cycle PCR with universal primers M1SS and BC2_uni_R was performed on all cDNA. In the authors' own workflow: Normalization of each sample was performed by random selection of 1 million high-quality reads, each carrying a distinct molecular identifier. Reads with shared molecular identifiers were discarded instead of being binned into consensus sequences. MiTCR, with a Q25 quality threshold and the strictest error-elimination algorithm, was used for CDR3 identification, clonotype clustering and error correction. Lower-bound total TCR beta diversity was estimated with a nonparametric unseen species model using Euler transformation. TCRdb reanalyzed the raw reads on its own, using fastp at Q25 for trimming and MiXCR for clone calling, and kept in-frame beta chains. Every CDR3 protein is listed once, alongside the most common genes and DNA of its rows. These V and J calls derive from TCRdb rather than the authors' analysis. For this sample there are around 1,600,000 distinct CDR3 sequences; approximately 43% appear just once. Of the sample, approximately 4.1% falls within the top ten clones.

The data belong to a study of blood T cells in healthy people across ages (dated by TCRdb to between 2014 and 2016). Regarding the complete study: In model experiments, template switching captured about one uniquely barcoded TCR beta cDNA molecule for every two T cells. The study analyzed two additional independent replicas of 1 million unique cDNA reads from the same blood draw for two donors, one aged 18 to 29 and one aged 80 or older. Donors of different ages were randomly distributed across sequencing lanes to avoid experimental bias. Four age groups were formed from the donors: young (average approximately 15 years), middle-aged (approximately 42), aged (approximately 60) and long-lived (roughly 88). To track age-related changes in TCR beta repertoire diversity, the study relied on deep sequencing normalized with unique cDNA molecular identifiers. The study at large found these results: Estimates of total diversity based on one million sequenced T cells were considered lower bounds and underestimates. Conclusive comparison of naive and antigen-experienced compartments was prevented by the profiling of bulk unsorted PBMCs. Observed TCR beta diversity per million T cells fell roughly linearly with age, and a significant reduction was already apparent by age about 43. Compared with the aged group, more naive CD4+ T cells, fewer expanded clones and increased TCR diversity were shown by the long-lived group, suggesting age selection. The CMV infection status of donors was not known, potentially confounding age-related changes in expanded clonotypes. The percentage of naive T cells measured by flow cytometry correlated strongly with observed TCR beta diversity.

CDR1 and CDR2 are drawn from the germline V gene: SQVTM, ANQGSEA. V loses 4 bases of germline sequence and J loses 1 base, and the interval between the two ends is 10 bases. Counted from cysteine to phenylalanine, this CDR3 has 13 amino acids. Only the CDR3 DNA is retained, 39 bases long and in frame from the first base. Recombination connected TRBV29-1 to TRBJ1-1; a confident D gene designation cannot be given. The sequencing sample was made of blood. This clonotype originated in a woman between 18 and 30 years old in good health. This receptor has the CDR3 CSVVRRQNTEAFF. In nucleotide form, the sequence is TGCAGCGTTGTCAGACGGCAGAACACTGAAGCTTTCTTT.